This TCR beta chain was retrieved from a study of blood T cell repertoires in COVID-19 (dated by TCRdb to the early 2020s). At the level of the whole study: The collaborator samples originated in the United States, Italy and Spain and spanned the acute and convalescent phases of COVID-19. HLA class I and class II types, where available, came from metadata supplied by the sample provider rather than from assay-based typing. Deeply sampled blood TCRbeta repertoires from subjects exposed to, actively infected with, or recovered from COVID-19 were included in the dataset. The material from the prospective study consisted of cDNA or gDNA derived from T cells, B-cell-depleted T cells, or PBMCs. The sample metadata nearly always contained a de-identified subject ID, COVID-19 status, age in years and sex. The repertoires were released in a freely available public database intended as a resource for research on the immune response to SARS-CoV-2. The samples were drawn from two sources: the first 160 participants of the ongoing ImmuneRACE study, and 1,000 to 1,500 subjects contributed by 6 global collaborators. Summary of the overall study and its limitations: How much clinical and demographic metadata was included differed by source and by participant, and the metadata was provided uncurated.

CDR1 and CDR2, looked up from the germline V gene, are SGHVS and FNYEAQ. Germline trimming: 4 bases from V, 3 bases from J; junction bases outside gene matches: 14. Inclusive of the bounding cysteine and phenylalanine, the CDR3 is 18 residues long. The CDR3 DNA has 54 bases and is translated from base 1. Each collaborating institution followed its own protocols to collect whole blood in K2EDTA tubes. For TCRbeta analysis, collaborators shipped samples in one of three forms: frozen whole blood, isolated PBMCs, or DNA extracted from either of those sample types. TCRbeta CDR3 regions were amplified from genomic DNA by means of the immunoSEQ Assay, a bias-controlled multiplex PCR. As for the authors' bioinformatics: Within the assay, amplification of reference gene primers was used to estimate how many nucleated cells each sample contained. To quantify the absolute abundance of each unique TCRbeta CDR3 rearrangement, sequence reads were collapsed and filtered. For each sample, productive Simpson clonality was calculated as the square root of Simpson's diversity index over productive rearrangements. TCRdb's version of the immuneACCESS table is confined to in-frame rearrangements and falls short of the full clone set. An unresolved V gene accounts for under half of the shortfall where checked; the remainder is of unknown origin. V and J calls and clone size are as listed in that table; D and trimming were resolved from the DNA. The sample includes 120,000 or so clones, with approximately 92% observed a single time. The top ten constitute 25% to 35% of the sample.

About this clone: There is no known antigen for this receptor. No much larger clone exists at a distance of one base, and base qualities are not known.

This TCR came from a man between 65 and 85 years old with active or convalescent COVID-19. Sample: peripheral blood. The sequence links TRBV7-6 to TRBJ2-2; 7 central nucleotides agree with TRBD1. The DNA sequence reads TGTGCCAGCAGCTCCCATCATACAGACAGGGTGGACACCGGGGAGCTGTTTTTT. The translation is CASSSHHTDRVDTGELFF.